A single sample gave rise to the 27 T cell receptor beta chains below, sequenced in a study of cytotoxic CD8 clonotypes in ibrutinib-treated CLL (TCRdb year 2021). Explained via the paper, the time point label denotes: progressive disease on ibrutinib. Library preparation was by the immunoSEQ multiplex PCR assay. TCRdb took this table from immuneACCESS and kept in-frame rearrangements with V and J called. Such tables lack part of the clones; where checked against another copy, unresolved V genes explain under half of the gap, and the rest is unexplained. For this sample there are 270,000 or so clones; approximately 79% appear just once. The ten largest make up 5.6% of the sample. The sequenced sample was PBMCs, obtained at disease progression, from a patient treated with ibrutinib. These receptors all come from a human donor with chronic lymphocytic leukemia.

The chain combines TRBV10-3 with TRBJ2-2; possible D gene TRBD2, 5 bases. The CDR3 extends over 15 amino acids. The germline V gene encodes CDR1 ENHRY and CDR2 SYGVKD. Deletions cut 3 bases from V and 1 base from J, with 9 bases between. The CDR3 loop is CAISELGMNTGELFF. The CDR3 nucleotides are TGTGCCATCAGTGAACTAGGGATGAACACCGGGGAGCTGTTTTTT.

This chain links TRBV19 with TRBJ1-1; a weak D match, TRBD1 (5 bases). The CDR3 is 12 amino acids. The germline gives CDR1 LNHDA, CDR2 SQIVND (reference sequence). The V end lost 11 bases, the J end lost 1 base, and 11 bases lay between the germline ends. The CDR3 here is CASQGQNTEAFF. The CDR3 nucleotides read TGTGCCTCCCAAGGACAGAACACTGAAGCTTTCTTT.

This clone showed up just a few times. The chain combines TRBV6-1 with TRBJ2-1; D is ambiguous. V was trimmed by 10 bases and J by 6 bases, leaving 16 bases between them. This CDR3 is 13 amino acids long. Germline lookup yields CDR1 MNHNS and CDR2 SASEGT. The CDR3 is CATRWPPGNEQFF. CDR3 bases: TGTGCCACTCGGTGGCCCCCTGGCAATGAGCAGTTCTTC.

The chain recombines TRBV29-1 with TRBJ2-3; D possibly corresponds to TRBD1 (7 bases). The CDR3 is 13 residues long. The germline gives CDR1 SQVTM, CDR2 ANQGSEA. The V and J ends lost 4 bases and 6 bases respectively, with 14 bases between them. The CDR3 protein is CSVVSGGRDTQYF. The CDR3 DNA is TGCAGCGTTGTGTCAGGGGGGAGGGATACGCAGTATTTT.

This chain joins TRBV27 and TRBJ2-7; D is unclear. Looked up from germline, CDR1 is MNHEY and CDR2 is SMNVEV (reference sequence). The CDR3 runs to 14 residues. V lost 6 bases and J 0 bases, leaving 12 bases between the germline ends. In DNA, the CDR3 is TGTGCCAGCAGCCCGACTCAGAGCTCCTACGAGCAGTACTTC. Translation gives CASSPTQSSYEQYF.

This chain connects TRBV9 to TRBJ2-3; D might be TRBD1 (6 bases). Germline lookup yields CDR1 SGDLS and CDR2 YYNGEE. Trimming pared 0 bases from V and 1 base from J, leaving 12 bases between. This CDR3 has 16 residues. The CDR3 DNA sequence: TGTGCCAGCAGCGTAGCCGGGACATCAGGCACAGATACGCAGTATTTT. Translation: CASSVAGTSGTDTQYF.

The chain has TRBV5-4 and TRBJ2-7, with 14 positions matching TRBD2. The germline V gene encodes CDR1 SGHNT and CDR2 YYREEE (reference sequence). The junction had 3 bases not matched to a gene; V was cut back by 0 bases and J by 4 bases. This CDR3 spans 16 amino acids. CDR3 protein: CASSLGTSGRFYEQYF. The CDR3 DNA reads TGTGCCAGCAGCTTGGGGACTAGCGGGAGGTTTTACGAGCAGTACTTC.

The CDR3 sequence: CASSLRTGALNTEAFF. CDR3 DNA: TGCGCCAGCAGCTTAAGGACAGGGGCCTTGAACACTGAAGCTTTCTTT. This chain links TRBV5-1 with TRBJ1-1; TRBD1 matches 9 bases. The CDR3 loop spans 16 amino acids. The junction had 5 bases not matched to a gene; V was cut back by 2 bases and J by 0 bases. CDR1 and CDR2 from the germline V gene are SGHRS and YFSETQ.

The chain uses TRBV5-6 and TRBJ1-4; TRBD1 aligns across 9 bases. Trimming removed 6 bases from V and 0 bases from J; junction bases left unmatched: 6. There are 16 residues in the CDR3. The germline V gene has CDR1 SGHDT and CDR2 YYEEEE. The DNA of the CDR3 is TGTGCCAGCACCTGGGGACAGGGAGCAACTAATGAAAAACTGTTTTTT. Its protein is CASTWGQGATNEKLFF.

The rearrangement joins TRBV6-6 to TRBJ2-3; 9 nucleotides agree with TRBD2. J was trimmed by 5 bases and V by 8 bases; bases with no gene match: 5. Germline V CDR1 and CDR2: MNHNY, SVGAGI (reference sequence). The CDR3 has 13 residues. The CDR3 spells CASGAGGLDTQYF. In DNA form, the CDR3 reads TGTGCCAGCGGAGCGGGGGGCCTAGATACGCAGTATTTT.

The J gene is TRBJ1-3, the V gene TRBV5-5; D is unclear. CDR1 and CDR2 (germline): SGHKS, YYEKEE (reference sequence). The CDR3 has 14 amino acids. Between the trimmed V and J ends, which lost 0 bases and 7 bases, there was a span of 11 bases. The CDR3 sequence: CASSLATSRNTIYF. DNA for the CDR3: TGTGCCAGCAGCTTGGCGACGTCGCGGAACACCATATATTTT.

V gene TRBV28 combines with J gene TRBJ1-1; D perhaps matches TRBD1 (5 bases). CDR1 is MDHEN and CDR2 is SYDVKM in the germline V gene. Trimming cost V 4 bases and J 4 bases, with 10 bases left between them. The CDR3 covers 13 residues. In DNA, the CDR3 is TGTGCCAGCAGTTCGCCGGGACTCACTGAAGCTTTCTTT. It is translated as CASSSPGLTEAFF. Combining the CDR3 with reference TRBV28 and TRBJ1-1 gives the whole variable domain DVKVTQSSRYLVKRTGEKVFLECVQDMDHENMFWYRQDPGLGLRLIYFSYDVKMKEKGDIPEGYSVSREKKERFSLILESASTNQTSMYLCASSSPGLTEAFFGQGTRLTVV.

A single count supports this clone. The V call is TRBV27, the J call TRBJ2-7; D possibly uses TRBD1 or TRBD2 (6 bases each). The CDR3 runs to 13 residues. Germline CDR1 reads MNHEY; CDR2 reads SMNVEV (reference sequence). V shed 5 bases and J shed 4 bases, with 12 bases lying between them. The CDR3 DNA follows: TGTGCCAGCAGTGGTCAGGGGAGGTACGAGCAGTACTTC. It specifies CASSGQGRYEQYF.

This chain joins TRBV15 and TRBJ2-1, with a possible D match to TRBD2 (5 bases). This CDR3 is 14 amino acids long. Trimming pared 5 bases from V and 10 bases from J, leaving 18 bases between. The germline CDR1 and CDR2 sequences are LNHNV and YYDKDF (reference sequence). CDR3 coding DNA: TGTGCCACCAGCCGAGGGCCCGGTAGCGCCGAGCAGTTCTTC. It encodes CATSRGPGSAEQFF.

The rearrangement uses TRBV7-9 and TRBJ1-1; D remains ambiguous. The CDR3 extends over 15 amino acids. The V gene's germline CDR1 is SEHNR and CDR2 FQNEAQ (reference sequence). Trimming pared 2 bases from V and 1 base from J, leaving 11 bases between. The CDR3 nucleotides read TGTGCCAGCAGCTTACCGAAGACGAGGAACACTGAAGCTTTCTTT. This codes for CASSLPKTRNTEAFF.

This sequence joins TRBV29-1 and TRBJ2-3, with a weak D call TRBD2 (6 bases). Germline values: CDR1 SQVTM, CDR2 ANQGSEA. The CDR3 length is 13 residues. Trimming left V 4 bases short and J 5 bases short, with 13 bases between. The CDR3 region has the DNA TGCAGCGTTGTAGTGGGACTGGTAGATACGCAGTATTTT. This codes for CSVVVGLVDTQYF.

V is TRBV18 and J is TRBJ2-2; 8 bases agree with TRBD1. The junction had 3 bases not matched to a gene; V was cut back by 0 bases and J by 3 bases. Germline lookup yields CDR1 KGHSH and CDR2 LQKENI. CDR3 length: 16 amino acids. CDR3 sequence: CASSPPAGGYTGELFF. In DNA form, the CDR3 reads TGTGCCAGCTCACCACCGGCAGGGGGCTACACCGGGGAGCTGTTTTTT.

This sequence joins TRBV7-2 and TRBJ1-5, with D perhaps TRBD1 (5 bases). The CDR3 length is 14 residues. V shed 3 bases and J shed 5 bases, with 11 bases lying between them. The germline CDR1 and CDR2 sequences are SGHTA and FQGNSA. CDR3 sequence reads: CASSFAGIDQPQHF. The CDR3, as DNA: TGTGCCAGCAGCTTCGCAGGGATTGATCAGCCCCAGCATTTT.

The chain carries TRBV6-1 and TRBJ1-3; D gene unclear. V shed 3 bases and J shed 2 bases, with 14 bases lying between them. This CDR3 region has 16 residues. Germline CDR1 is MNHNS and CDR2 is SASEGT. The CDR3 spells CASSDRVRATGNTIYF. CDR3 DNA: TGTGCCAGCAGTGATAGAGTTAGGGCCACTGGAAACACCATATATTTT.

CDR3 in DNA: TGTGCCAGCAGTTACCCTTCCGGGACAGTGAACACTGAAGCTTTCTTT. This codes for CASSYPSGTVNTEAFF. The gene calls are TRBV6-6 and TRBJ1-1; 7 nucleotides line up with TRBD1. After removal of 2 bases from V and 0 bases from J, the junction contained 6 bases not matched to a gene. CDR3 size: 16 residues. CDR1 and CDR2 from the germline V gene are MNHNY and SVGAGI (reference sequence).

The V call is TRBV4-3, the J call TRBJ2-7; 7 bases are a match to TRBD1. CDR3 length: 15 residues. Germline V lookup: CDR1 LGHNA, CDR2 YSLEER. V lost 1 base, J lost 5 bases, and 8 bases stayed unmatched. CDR3 sequence: CASSQVYRGLDEQYF. The CDR3 DNA sequence: TGCGCCAGCAGCCAAGTGTACAGGGGTTTGGACGAGCAGTACTTC.

This clone came up once. This sample includes further DNA sequences coding for the same CDR3. The chain has TRBV14 and TRBJ1-1; D gene unclear. CDR1 is SGHDN and CDR2 is FVKESK in the germline V gene. This CDR3 is 13 amino acids long. V was shortened by 4 bases and J by 1 base, with 7 bases between the two germline ends. CDR3 DNA: TGTGCCAGCAGCCTATTAGGGAACACTGAAGCTTTCTTT. Residues: CASSLLGNTEAFF.

The V gene is TRBV27, the J gene TRBJ2-3, with 8 bases identical to TRBD2. Looked up from germline, CDR1 is MNHEY and CDR2 is SMNVEV (reference sequence). This CDR3 contains 15 residues. The V segment lost 6 bases and the J segment 7 bases; nucleotides outside the gene matches: 12. CDR3 amino acids: CASRTKRERVYTQYF. The CDR3 bases are TGTGCCAGCAGGACAAAGCGGGAGAGGGTTTATACGCAGTATTTT.

The chain combines TRBV6-5 with TRBJ1-1; D may be TRBD1 (5 bases). V lost 1 base and J lost 1, with 7 bases in between. Germline V gene lookup returns CDR1 MNHEY and CDR2 SVGAGI. The CDR3 is 14 amino acids. The CDR3 region is CASSYFDRNTEAFF. The CDR3 DNA reads as TGTGCCAGCAGTTACTTCGACAGGAACACTGAAGCTTTCTTT.

The chain is built from TRBV14 and TRBJ2-7; unclear D gene. CDR3 length: 13 amino acids. The germline V gene encodes CDR1 SGHDN and CDR2 FVKESK. The V and J ends lost 4 bases and 1 base respectively, with 8 bases between them. The CDR3, as DNA: TGTGCCAGCAGCCCAAAGGCTTCCTACGAGCAGTACTTC. The encoded protein is CASSPKASYEQYF.

The rearrangement links TRBV25-1 to TRBJ2-2; D gene uncertain. The CDR3 covers 12 residues. The V gene's germline CDR1 is MGHDK and CDR2 SYGVNS. Trimming left V 3 bases short and J 5 bases short, with 4 bases between. CDR3 loop: CASSDGTGELFF. CDR3 coding DNA: TGTGCCAGCAGTGATGGGACCGGGGAGCTGTTTTTT.

This chain links TRBV2 with TRBJ2-7; D remains ambiguous. Per the germline V gene, CDR1 is SNHLY and CDR2 is FYNNEI. The CDR3 runs to 14 residues. V dropped 3 bases and J dropped 2 bases, with 11 bases sitting between them. The CDR3 protein is CASSDSKGAYEQYF. As DNA, the CDR3 is TGTGCCAGCAGTGACTCCAAGGGCGCCTACGAGCAGTACTTC.